This TCR beta chain was sequenced during a study of blood T cell repertoires in COVID-19. Germline V CDR1 and CDR2: WSHSY, SAAADI. With 8 bases removed from V and 0 bases from J, the gap between germline ends came to 11 bases. The CDR3 loop spans 15 amino acids. A single count supports this clone. Clones were read by immunoSEQ multiplex PCR, and TCRdb kept only the in-frame ones, dropping some. The sample shows 450,000 or so clones, about nine tenths of them seen only once. This TCR was recovered from a man aged 18 to 30 who had recovered from COVID-19. The sequenced material came from PBMCs or T cells enriched from blood (not recorded which). The chain uses TRBV10-2 and TRBJ1-6; D gene ambiguous. The CDR3 reads CASQSGISYNSPLHF. The CDR3 bases are TGCGCCAGCCAATCCGGGATCTCCTATAATTCACCCCTCCACTTT.